This T cell receptor beta chain came from a study of T-cell reconstitution after alpha-beta-depleted transplantation in children. Germline CDR1 and CDR2: LGHNA and YNFKEQ. The CDR3 runs 15 residues. Trimming took off 0 bases at V and 4 bases at J, with 11 bases between the two ends. Researchers prepared the TCRbeta library using unique molecular identifiers, the study reports. Each CDR3 protein gets one entry after TCRdb re-called the PCR reads with MiXCR. The table includes 380,000 or so distinct CDR3 sequences, about 14% detected once. This clonotype showed up just a few times. This sequence originates from a human donor who donated a stem cell graft to a child with Fanconi anemia. This chain joins TRBV4-2 and TRBJ2-3; D ambiguous. Source: PBMCs, taken from the stem cell graft. The CDR3 sequence is CASSQEPRLADTQYF. Here the CDR3 DNA reads TGTGCCAGCAGCCAAGAACCTAGGTTAGCAGATACGCAGTATTTT.